A selection of T cell receptor beta chains follows, all from one sample in a study of graft-versus-host responses after intestinal transplantation. The antigens for these receptors are not known. The method was immunoSEQ multiplex PCR; TCRdb's version includes in-frame clones alone and lacks a portion of them. The sample consists of tens of thousands of clones, 94% of them appearing once. The starting material was unstimulated CD4+ T cells sorted from spleen or lymph node cells, obtained before transplant. The receptors were gathered from a human donor who was the organ donor for an intestinal transplant. CDR3s include the opening cysteine and the closing phenylalanine or tryptophan. Fields, in order: clone size, V gene, J gene, CDR3 protein. Some rows have no size entry. The others give once, few or many, or a class for an expanded clone.

.	TRBV5-6	TRBJ1-3	CASSLALQGNTIYF
.	TRBV6-1	TRBJ1-6	CASSYWRTNSPLHF
.	TRBV4-2	TRBJ2-3	CASSIGMGDTQYF
.	TRBV7-9	TRBJ1-5	CASSLGAVNQPQHF
.	TRBV7-3	TRBJ2-1	CASSQPTRGEQFF
.	TRBV27	TRBJ1-6	CASSLFSMYDREEDNSPLHF
.	TRBV27	TRBJ2-1	CASRLLQGHYNEQFF
.	TRBV5-1	TRBJ2-6	CASSFEGRIGSGANVLTF
.	TRBV7-2	TRBJ1-2	CASSLGQNPNYGYTF
.	TRBV28	TRBJ1-6	CAIRKTGGNSPLHF
.	TRBV18	TRBJ1-5	CASSPRQGASNQPQHF
.	TRBV9	TRBJ2-3	CASSVTSGADTQYF
.	TRBV2	TRBJ1-3	CASRFSGGVGNTIYF
.	TRBV6-6	TRBJ2-3	CASSNKNRGQSDTQYF
once	TRBV4-3	TRBJ2-5	CASSQAFSSGGQETQYF
.	TRBV9	TRBJ2-3	CASSGPWDTETDTQYF
.	TRBV9	TRBJ1-1	CASSVNVENTEAFF
.	TRBV7-2	TRBJ1-1	CASSPQAHLNTEAFF
.	TRBV7-2	TRBJ1-5	CASSPTGNQPQHF
.	TRBV30	TRBJ1-1	CAWSARQGPAFF
.	TRBV11-3	TRBJ2-1	CASSLRADSGYNEQFF
.	TRBV6-5	TRBJ1-2	CASSYSGGPLQGYTF
once	TRBV4-3	TRBJ1-4	CASSQGFGGNEKLFF
once	TRBV27	TRBJ1-2	CASSLNRQGSYGYTF
.	TRBV18	TRBJ2-7	CASSLTSQGTGNPYEQYF
.	TRBV4-1	TRBJ2-3	CASSQRQGEGTDTQYF
.	TRBV5-1	TRBJ2-3	CASSLVWAHTDTQYF
.	TRBV10-3	TRBJ1-1	CAITTGDAAEAFF
.	TRBV29-1	TRBJ2-3	CSGVSPSTDTQYF
.	TRBV5-1	TRBJ2-3	CASSLEKSTDTQYF
.	TRBV5-1	TRBJ2-2	CASSRDRGDTGELFF
.	TRBV29-1	TRBJ2-3	CSVLLAGFTDTQYF
.	TRBV7-3	TRBJ2-5	CASSPRLQETQYF
.	TRBV20-1	TRBJ2-7	CSAKRGSEQYF
.	TRBV7-9	TRBJ1-5	CASSLANSNQPQHF
.	TRBV7-2	TRBJ1-1	CASSSRVQNSNTEAFF
.	TRBV9	TRBJ2-5	CASSRRAGWKGWQETQYF
.	TRBV2	TRBJ2-2	CASSAGTGGTGELFF
.	TRBV11-2	TRBJ2-1	CASSLTDAAGSEQFF
.	TRBV6-1	TRBJ2-1	CASSEGTSRNEQFF
.	TRBV5-1	TRBJ1-1	CASSLGEGTEAFF
.	TRBV11-3	TRBJ1-2	CASAGNNYGYTF
.	TRBV7-9	TRBJ1-3	CASSTRGGGNTIYF
once	TRBV5-4	TRBJ2-7	CASSYSGSSYEQYF
.	TRBV27	TRBJ2-7	CASSLYRGGYEQYF
.	TRBV1	TRBJ1-1	CTSPRGGTRDTEAFF